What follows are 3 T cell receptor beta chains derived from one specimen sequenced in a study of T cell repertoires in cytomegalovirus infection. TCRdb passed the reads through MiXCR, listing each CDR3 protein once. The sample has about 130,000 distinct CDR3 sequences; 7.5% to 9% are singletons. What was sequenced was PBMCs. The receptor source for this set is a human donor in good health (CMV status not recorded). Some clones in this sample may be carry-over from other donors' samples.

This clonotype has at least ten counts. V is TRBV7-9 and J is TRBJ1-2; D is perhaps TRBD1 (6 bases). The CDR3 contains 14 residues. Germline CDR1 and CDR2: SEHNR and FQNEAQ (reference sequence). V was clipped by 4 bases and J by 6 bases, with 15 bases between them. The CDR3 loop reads CASSYTGAGDGYTF. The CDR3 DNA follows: TGTGCCAGCAGCTATACGGGGGCTGGCGATGGCTACACCTTC.

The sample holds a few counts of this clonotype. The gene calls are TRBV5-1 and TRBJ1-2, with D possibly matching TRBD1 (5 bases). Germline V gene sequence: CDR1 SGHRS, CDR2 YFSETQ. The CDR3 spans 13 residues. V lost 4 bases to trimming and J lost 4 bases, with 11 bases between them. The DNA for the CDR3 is TGCGCCAGCAGCGCGGAGGGGATCTATGGCTACACCTTC. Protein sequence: CASSAEGIYGYTF. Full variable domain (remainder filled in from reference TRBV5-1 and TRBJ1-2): KAGVTQTPRYLIKTRGQQVTLSCSPISGHRSVSWYQQTPGQGLQFLFEYFSETQRNKGNFPGRFSGRQFSNSRSEMNVSTLELGDSALYLCASSAEGIYGYTFGSGTRLTVV.

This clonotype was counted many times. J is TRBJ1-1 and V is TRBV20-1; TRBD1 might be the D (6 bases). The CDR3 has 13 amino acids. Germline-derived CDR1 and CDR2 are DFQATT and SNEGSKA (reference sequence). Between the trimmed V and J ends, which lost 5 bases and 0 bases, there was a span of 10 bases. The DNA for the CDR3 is TGCAGTGCTGTGGGGGGGCTGAACACTGAAGCTTTCTTT. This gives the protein CSAVGGLNTEAFF.